This T cell receptor (beta chain) derives from a study of cytomegalovirus exposure and HLA in healthy donors. At the level of the study: Within the Caucasian-associated ancestry cluster were more than 75% of the approximately 370 genotyped donors.

Study results and limitations: What a later analysis showed was that several of the most significant clusters appeared linked to common viral pathogens.

The CDR3 loop spans 14 amino acids. CDR1 LNHDA and CDR2 SQIVND come from the germline V gene (reference sequence). The ends lost 4 bases at V and 8 bases at J; junction bases unmatched: 8. Concerning this clone: Its antigen is as yet unknown.

The PCR employed 60 Vbeta primers together with 13 Jbeta primers. Measured with immunoSEQ multiplex PCR; TCRdb has only the in-frame clones, and not every one. The sample has 90,000 to 140,000 clones; 75% to 85% are singletons. The chain recombines TRBV19 with TRBJ2-4; 7 bases are shared with TRBD1. This TCR was recovered from a man aged 18 to 29 in good health and CMV-seronegative. Sequencing input: PBMCs. The CDR3 sequence is CASSNGDRIDIQYF. CDR3 nucleotides: TGTGCCAGTAGTAACGGGGACAGAATAGACATTCAGTACTTC.